These T cell receptor beta chains were read from a single sample in a study of response to subunit inactivated influenza vaccine. From the RT-PCR reads, TCRdb called clonotypes with MiXCR, one entry per CDR3 protein. The sample has roughly 630,000 distinct CDR3 sequences; around 15% are singletons. The sample in question was PBMCs from blood, obtained around 15 days before vaccination. These receptors all come from a man aged 50 to 59 who received an inactivated influenza vaccine. Both conserved end residues are part of each CDR3. The D gene is left open where the match is weak.

CASSYDRGGYEQYF	TRBJ2-7	TRBV5-1	TRBD1
CASSPSGQGHEQYF	TRBJ2-7	TRBV11-2	TRBD1
CSASATQYF	TRBJ2-3	TRBV20-1	NA
CSARRDPSSYEQYF	TRBJ2-7	TRBV20-1	NA
CASSQDAAPPSFF	TRBJ1-1	TRBV4-3	NA
CAISVGGQQGRSPGTQYF	TRBJ2-3	TRBV10-3	NA
CASSQSGTTDTQYF	TRBJ2-3	TRBV3-1	NA
CASSLADRDHFYNEQFF	TRBJ2-1	TRBV12-3/TRBV12-4	TRBD1
CASSDIAGGQGEQFF	TRBJ2-1	TRBV10-2	TRBD2
CASSPGRGAGYGYTF	TRBJ1-2	TRBV12-3/TRBV12-4	NA
CSARPQGNGYTF	TRBJ1-2	TRBV20-1	NA
CASSSQQGMETQYF	TRBJ2-5	TRBV12-3/TRBV12-4	NA
CASSLVTPGANSPLHF	TRBJ1-6	TRBV3-1	NA
CASSPGTGYRSSPLHF	TRBJ1-6	TRBV7-2	TRBD1
CASRDGLGGYTF	TRBJ1-2	TRBV27	NA
CASSFRQGHQPQHF	TRBJ1-5	TRBV27	TRBD1
CASKPTSRPQHF	TRBJ1-5	TRBV28	NA
CASIEGRWTDTQYF	TRBJ2-3	TRBV2	NA
CASSKHPSGVYEQYF	TRBJ2-7	TRBV28	TRBD2